This T cell receptor beta chain is from a study of blood T cells in healthy people across ages. Broader study findings: Naive T cell percentage showed a strong correlation with the diversity of TCR beta.

The table lists this clonotype with a few counts. Its antigen remains unknown. For the second PCR, which ran for 7 to 11 cycles, a sample-barcoded 5' primer and a J-beta primer mix were used. TCRdb used MiXCR to reprocess the 5' RACE reads, holding one entry per CDR3 protein. The sample lists around 2 million distinct CDR3 sequences, about two fifths occurring once. This sequence originates from a human donor in good health. Sample: blood.

The CDR3 protein is CASSYSIGTGVDQPQHF. The CDR3 DNA is TGTGCCAGCAGTTACTCTATAGGGACAGGGGTAGATCAGCCCCAGCATTTT. This chain uses TRBV6-2 or TRBV6-3 with TRBJ1-5, with 10 bases identical to TRBD1. The CDR3 is 17 amino acids. Looked up from germline, CDR1 is MNHEY and CDR2 is SVGEGT. V lost 0 bases, J lost 5 bases, and 7 bases stayed unmatched.